Here is one TCR beta chain with its context. Its antigen remains unknown. The data were taken from a study of cytomegalovirus exposure and HLA in healthy donors. In the PCR, 60 Vbeta and 13 Jbeta primers were used. Using immunoSEQ multiplex PCR, the repertoire was profiled, and TCRdb retains in-frame clones only, with some absent. The table records 100,000 to 150,000 clones, 65% to 80% of them present only once. The germline gives CDR1 LGHNA, CDR2 YNFKEQ. The V segment lost 4 bases and the J segment 4 bases; nucleotides outside the gene matches: 4. The CDR3 runs 15 residues. Broader study findings: In a later analysis, approximately 15,000 TCR beta sequences were associated with HLA alleles at 0.05 false discovery rate. A later analysis found that most CMV-associated TCR beta chains appeared HLA-restricted. As immune exposure information, only CMV serostatus was available.

This TCR was recovered from a woman in her sixties or seventies in good health and CMV-seropositive. The chain combines TRBV4-2 with TRBJ2-3; 11 nucleotides agree with TRBD2. The sequencing sample was made of PBMCs. CDR3 nucleotide sequence: TGTGCCAGCAGCCGTACTAGCGGGAGAGCAGATACGCAGTATTTT. This translates into CASSRTSGRADTQYF.